Here is one T cell receptor (beta chain) with its context. This record comes from a study of CD8 T cells in Susac syndrome. An input of about 0.5 to 1 ug of RNA was subjected to reverse transcription using random hexamers. Amplification of TCR beta CDR3 was carried out by immunoSEQ multiplex PCR, which covered 54 Vbeta and 13 Jbeta segments. TCRdb re-derived calls from the immunoSEQ multiplex PCR reads in MiXCR, one entry per CDR3 protein. This sample has around 230,000 distinct CDR3 sequences, with approximately 95% found just once. V was pared by 5 bases and J by 7 bases, with 17 bases between. CDR1 is SEHNR and CDR2 is FQNEAQ in the germline V gene (reference sequence). The CDR3 has 15 residues.

V and J are TRBV7-9 and TRBJ1-4; no reliable D call. The TCR comes from a human donor with multiple sclerosis. The sample was CD4+ T cells from PBMCs. This CDR3 is CASSNTRTLREKLFF. CDR3 sequence (DNA): TGTGCCAGCAGCAACACGAGGACCTTACGTGAAAAACTGTTTTTT.